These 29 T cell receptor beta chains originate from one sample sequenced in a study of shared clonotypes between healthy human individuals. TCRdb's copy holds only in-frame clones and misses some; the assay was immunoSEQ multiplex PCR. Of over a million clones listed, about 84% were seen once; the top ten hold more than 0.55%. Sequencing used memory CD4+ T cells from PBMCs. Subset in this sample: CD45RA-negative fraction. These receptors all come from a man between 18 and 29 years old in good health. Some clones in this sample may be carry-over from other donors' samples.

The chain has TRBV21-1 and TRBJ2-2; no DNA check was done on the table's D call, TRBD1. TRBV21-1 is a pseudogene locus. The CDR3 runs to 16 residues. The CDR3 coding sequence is TGTGCCAGCAGCAAACGCAGGGGACACGGCACCGGGGAGCTGTTTTTT. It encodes CASSKRRGHGTGELFF.

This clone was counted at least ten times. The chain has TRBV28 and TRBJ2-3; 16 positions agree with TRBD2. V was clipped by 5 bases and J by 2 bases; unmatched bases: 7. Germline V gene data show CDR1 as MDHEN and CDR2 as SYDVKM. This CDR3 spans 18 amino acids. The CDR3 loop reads CASSPGLAGGFLTDTQYF. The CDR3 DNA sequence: TGTGCCAGCAGTCCGGGACTAGCGGGAGGGTTCCTCACAGATACGCAGTATTTT.

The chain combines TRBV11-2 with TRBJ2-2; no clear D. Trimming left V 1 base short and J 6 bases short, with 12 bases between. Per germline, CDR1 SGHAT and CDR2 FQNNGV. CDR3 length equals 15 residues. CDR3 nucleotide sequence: TGTGCCAGCAGCTTAGTAGGGCAGCTGGCCGGGGAGCTGTTTTTT. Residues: CASSLVGQLAGELFF.

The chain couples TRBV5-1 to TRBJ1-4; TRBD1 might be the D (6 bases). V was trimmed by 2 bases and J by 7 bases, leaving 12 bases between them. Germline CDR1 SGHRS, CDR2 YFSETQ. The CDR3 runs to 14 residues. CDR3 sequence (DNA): TGCGCCAGCAGCTTTTCGGGGGCGGGTGAAAAACTGTTTTTT. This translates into CASSFSGAGEKLFF.

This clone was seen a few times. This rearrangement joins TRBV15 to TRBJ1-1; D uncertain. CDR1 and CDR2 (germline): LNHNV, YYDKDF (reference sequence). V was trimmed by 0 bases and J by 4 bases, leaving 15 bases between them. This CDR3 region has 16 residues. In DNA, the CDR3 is TGTGCCACCAGCAGAGAGGCCACGGGAGGACTCACTGAAGCTTTCTTT. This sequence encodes CATSREATGGLTEAFF.

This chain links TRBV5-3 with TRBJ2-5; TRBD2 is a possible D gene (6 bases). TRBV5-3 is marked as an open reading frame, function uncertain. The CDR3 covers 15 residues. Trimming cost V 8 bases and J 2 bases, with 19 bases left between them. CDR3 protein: CASSQDHRGQETQYF. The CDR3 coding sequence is TGTGCCAGCAGCCAAGATCATCGGGGGCAAGAGACCCAGTACTTC.

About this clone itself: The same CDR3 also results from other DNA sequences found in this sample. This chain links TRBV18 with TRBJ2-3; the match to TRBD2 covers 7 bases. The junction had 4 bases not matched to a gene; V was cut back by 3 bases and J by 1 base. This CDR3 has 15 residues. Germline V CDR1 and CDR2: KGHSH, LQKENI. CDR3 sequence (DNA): TGTGCCAGCTCACCCCAGCGGGATGGCACAGATACGCAGTATTTT. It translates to CASSPQRDGTDTQYF. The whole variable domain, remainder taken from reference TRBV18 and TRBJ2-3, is NAGVMQNPRHLVRRRGQEARLRCSPMKGHSHVYWYRQLPEEGLKFMVYLQKENIIDESGMPKERFSAEFPKEGPSILRIQQVVRGDSAAYFCASSPQRDGTDTQYFGPGTRLTVL.

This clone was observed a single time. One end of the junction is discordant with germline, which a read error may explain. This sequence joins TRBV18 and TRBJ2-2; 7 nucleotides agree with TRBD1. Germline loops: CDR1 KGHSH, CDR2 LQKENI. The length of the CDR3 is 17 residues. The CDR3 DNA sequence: TGTGCCAGCTCACGCAACCGTCTGACAGGGCACACCGGGGAGCTGCTTTTT. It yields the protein CASSRNRLTGHTGELLF. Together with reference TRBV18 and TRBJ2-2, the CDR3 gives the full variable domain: NAGVMQNPRHLVRRRGQEARLRCSPMKGHSHVYWYRQLPEEGLKFMVYLQKENIIDESGMPKERFSAEFPKEGPSILRIQQVVRGDSAAYFCASSRNRLTGHTGELLFGEGSRLTVL.

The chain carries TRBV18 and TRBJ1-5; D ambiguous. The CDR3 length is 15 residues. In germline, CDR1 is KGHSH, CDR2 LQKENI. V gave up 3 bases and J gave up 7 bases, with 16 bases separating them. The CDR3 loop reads CASSPGINNGQPQHF. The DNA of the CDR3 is TGTGCCAGCTCACCTGGCATAAACAATGGGCAGCCCCAGCATTTT.

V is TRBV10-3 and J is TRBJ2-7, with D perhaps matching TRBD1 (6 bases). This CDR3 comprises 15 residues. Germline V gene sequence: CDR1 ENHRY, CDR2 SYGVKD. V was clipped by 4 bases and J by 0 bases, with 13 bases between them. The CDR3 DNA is TGTGCCATCAGTGTGGTAGGGGGTGTCTCCTACGAGCAGTACTTC. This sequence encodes CAISVVGGVSYEQYF.

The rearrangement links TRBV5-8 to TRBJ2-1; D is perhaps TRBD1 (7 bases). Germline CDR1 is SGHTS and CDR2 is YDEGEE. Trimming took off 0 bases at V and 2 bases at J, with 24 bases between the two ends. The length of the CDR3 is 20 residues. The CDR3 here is CASSLDRTGAPGLTYNEQFF. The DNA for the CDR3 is TGTGCCAGCAGCTTGGACCGGACAGGAGCCCCGGGACTTACCTACAATGAGCAGTTCTTC. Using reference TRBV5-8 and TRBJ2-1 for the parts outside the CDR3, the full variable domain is EAGVTQSPTHLIKTRGQQATLRCSPISGHTSVYWYQQALGLGLQFLLWYDEGEERNRGNFPPRFSGRQFPNYSSELNVNALELEDSALYLCASSLDRTGAPGLTYNEQFFGPGTRLTVL.

The CDR3 DNA reads as TGTGCCACCAGCAGCGCTGAGGCGGTAGAAAAACTGTTTTTT. Translation gives CATSSAEAVEKLFF. This chain joins TRBV15 and TRBJ1-4, with D unclear. This CDR3 is 14 amino acids long. Germline V gene sequence: CDR1 LNHNV, CDR2 YYDKDF (reference sequence). The V gene lost 3 bases and the J gene lost 8 bases, with 13 bases spanning the gap. Drawing the rest from reference TRBV15 and TRBJ1-4, the complete variable domain is DAMVIQNPRYQVTQFGKPVTLSCSQTLNHNVMYWYQQKSSQAPKLLFHYYDKDFNNEADTPDNFQSRRPNTSFCFLDIRSPGLGDTAMYLCATSSAEAVEKLFFGSGTQLSVL.

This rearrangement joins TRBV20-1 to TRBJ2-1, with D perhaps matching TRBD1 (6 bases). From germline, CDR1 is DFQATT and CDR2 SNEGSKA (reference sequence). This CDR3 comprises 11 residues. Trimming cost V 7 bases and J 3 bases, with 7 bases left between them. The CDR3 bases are TGCAGTGGGGGGCGCTACAATGAGCAGTTCTTC. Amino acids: CSGGRYNEQFF.

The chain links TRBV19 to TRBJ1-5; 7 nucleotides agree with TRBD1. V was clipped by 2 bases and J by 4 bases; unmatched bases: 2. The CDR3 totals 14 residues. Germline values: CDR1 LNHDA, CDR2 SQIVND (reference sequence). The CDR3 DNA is TGTGCCAGTAGTATATCAGGGGGTAATCAGCCCCAGCATTTT. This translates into CASSISGGNQPQHF.

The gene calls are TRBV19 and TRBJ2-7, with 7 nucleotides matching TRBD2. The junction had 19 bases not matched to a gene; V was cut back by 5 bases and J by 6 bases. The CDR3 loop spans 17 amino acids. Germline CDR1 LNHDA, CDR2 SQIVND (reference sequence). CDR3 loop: CASSQLGASGLGSEQYF. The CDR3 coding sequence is TGTGCCAGTAGTCAACTCGGGGCTAGCGGTCTGGGGAGCGAGCAGTACTTC.

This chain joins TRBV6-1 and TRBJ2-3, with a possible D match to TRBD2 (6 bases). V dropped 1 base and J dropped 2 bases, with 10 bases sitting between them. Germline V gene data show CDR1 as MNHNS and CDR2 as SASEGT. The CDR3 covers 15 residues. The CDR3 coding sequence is TGTGCCAGCAGTGAAGTCGGAGGGGCCACAGATACGCAGTATTTT. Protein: CASSEVGGATDTQYF.

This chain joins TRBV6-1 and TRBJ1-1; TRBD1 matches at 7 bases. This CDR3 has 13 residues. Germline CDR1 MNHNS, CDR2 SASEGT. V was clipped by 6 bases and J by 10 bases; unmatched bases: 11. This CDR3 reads CASSPGQAARAFF. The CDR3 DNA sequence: TGTGCCAGCAGCCCAGGACAGGCCGCCAGAGCTTTCTTT.

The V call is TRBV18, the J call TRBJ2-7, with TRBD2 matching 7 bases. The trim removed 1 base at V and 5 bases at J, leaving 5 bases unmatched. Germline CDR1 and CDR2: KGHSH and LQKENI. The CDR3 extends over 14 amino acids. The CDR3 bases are TGTGCCAGCTCACCACTGGGGAGGGCGCACGAGCAGTACTTC. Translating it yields CASSPLGRAHEQYF.

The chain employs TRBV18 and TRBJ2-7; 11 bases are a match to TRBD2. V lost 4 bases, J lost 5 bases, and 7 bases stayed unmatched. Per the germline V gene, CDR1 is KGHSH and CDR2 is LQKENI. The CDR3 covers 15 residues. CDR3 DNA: TGTGCCAGCTCACTCCTAGCGGGAGGTGAGGACGAGCAGTACTTC. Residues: CASSLLAGGEDEQYF.

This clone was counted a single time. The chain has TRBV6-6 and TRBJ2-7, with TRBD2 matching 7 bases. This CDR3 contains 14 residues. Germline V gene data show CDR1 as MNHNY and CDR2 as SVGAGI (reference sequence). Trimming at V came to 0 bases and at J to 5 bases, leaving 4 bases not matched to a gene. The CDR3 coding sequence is TGTGCCAGCAGTTACTCGGCGGGAGCCCACGAGCAGTACTTC. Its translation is CASSYSAGAHEQYF.

The CDR3 nucleotides are TGTGCCACCAGCAGAGATTTGGGGAGGCACACCTTC. This translates into CATSRDLGRHTF. The V and J genes are TRBV15 and TRBJ1-2, with unresolved D. V dropped 0 bases and J dropped 12 bases, with 11 bases sitting between them. The CDR3 sequence is 12 residues long. Germline CDR1 LNHNV, CDR2 YYDKDF (reference sequence).

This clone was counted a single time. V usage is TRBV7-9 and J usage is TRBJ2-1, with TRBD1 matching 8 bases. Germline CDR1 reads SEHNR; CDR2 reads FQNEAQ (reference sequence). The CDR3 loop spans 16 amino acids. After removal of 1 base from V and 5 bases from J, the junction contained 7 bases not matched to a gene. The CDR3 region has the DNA TGTGCCAGCAGCTTAGGTACAGGGGGACCGCACAATGAGCAGTTCTTC. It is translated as CASSLGTGGPHNEQFF. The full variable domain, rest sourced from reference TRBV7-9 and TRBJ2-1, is DTGVSQNPRHKITKRGQNVTFRCDPISEHNRLYWYRQTLGQGPEFLTYFQNEAQLEKSRLLSDRFSAERPKGSFSTLEIQRTEQGDSAMYLCASSLGTGGPHNEQFFGPGTRLTVL.

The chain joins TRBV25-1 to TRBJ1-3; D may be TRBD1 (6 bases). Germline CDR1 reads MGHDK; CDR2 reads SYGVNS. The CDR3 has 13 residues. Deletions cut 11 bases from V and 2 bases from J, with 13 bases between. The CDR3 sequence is CASKRGAGNTIYF. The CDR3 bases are TGTGCCTCAAAAAGGGGGGCTGGAAACACCATATATTTT. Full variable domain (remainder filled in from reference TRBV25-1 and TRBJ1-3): EADIYQTPRYLVIGTGKKITLECSQTMGHDKMYWYQQDPGMELHLIHYSYGVNSTEKGDLSSESTVSRIRTEHFPLTLESARPSHTSQYLCASKRGAGNTIYFGEGSWLTVV.

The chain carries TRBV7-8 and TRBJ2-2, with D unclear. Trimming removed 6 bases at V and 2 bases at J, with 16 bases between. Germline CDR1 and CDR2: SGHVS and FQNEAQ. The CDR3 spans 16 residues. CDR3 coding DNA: TGTGCCAGCAGGCGTAGCCCCCCGACCAACACCGGGGAGCTGTTTTTT. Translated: CASRRSPPTNTGELFF. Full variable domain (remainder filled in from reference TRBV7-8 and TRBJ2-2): GAGVSQSPRYKVAKRGQDVALRCDPISGHVSLFWYQQALGQGPEFLTYFQNEAQLDKSGLPSDRFFAERPEGSVSTLKIQRTQQEDSAVYLCASRRSPPTNTGELFFGEGSRLTVL.

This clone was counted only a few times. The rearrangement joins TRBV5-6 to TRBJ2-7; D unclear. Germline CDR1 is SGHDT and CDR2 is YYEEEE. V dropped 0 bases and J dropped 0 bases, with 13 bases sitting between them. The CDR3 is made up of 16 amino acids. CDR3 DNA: TGTGCCAGCAGCTTGGGGTCCTGGCCGAGCTCCTACGAGCAGTACTTC. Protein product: CASSLGSWPSSYEQYF.

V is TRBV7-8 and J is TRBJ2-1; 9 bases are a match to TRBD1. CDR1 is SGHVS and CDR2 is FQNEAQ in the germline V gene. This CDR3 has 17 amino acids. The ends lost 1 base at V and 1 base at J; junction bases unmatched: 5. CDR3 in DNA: TGTGCCAGCAGCTTAGGGGACAGGGAATGGTCCTACAATGAGCAGTTCTTC. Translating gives CASSLGDREWSYNEQFF. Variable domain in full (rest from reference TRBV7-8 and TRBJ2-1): GAGVSQSPRYKVAKRGQDVALRCDPISGHVSLFWYQQALGQGPEFLTYFQNEAQLDKSGLPSDRFFAERPEGSVSTLKIQRTQQEDSAVYLCASSLGDREWSYNEQFFGPGTRLTVL.

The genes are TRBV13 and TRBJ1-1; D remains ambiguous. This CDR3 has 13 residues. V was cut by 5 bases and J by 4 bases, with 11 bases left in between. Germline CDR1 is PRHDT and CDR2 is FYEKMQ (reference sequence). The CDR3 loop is CASSQVGGTEAFF. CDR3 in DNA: TGTGCCAGCAGCCAAGTGGGCGGCACTGAAGCTTTCTTT.

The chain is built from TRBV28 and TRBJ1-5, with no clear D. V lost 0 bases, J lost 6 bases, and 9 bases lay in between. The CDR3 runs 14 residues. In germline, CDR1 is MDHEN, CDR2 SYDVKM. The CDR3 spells CASSLWAAGQPQHF. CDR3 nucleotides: TGTGCCAGCAGTTTATGGGCAGCGGGTCAGCCCCAGCATTTT.

DNA for the CDR3: TGTGCCAGCAGTGGGGACAGCGAAAAACTGTTTTTT. It encodes CASSGDSEKLFF. The chain joins TRBV6-1 to TRBJ1-4, with 7 bases fitting TRBD1. V shed 4 bases, J shed 8 bases, and the junction held 1 base outside the gene matches. Germline CDR1 is MNHNS and CDR2 is SASEGT. This CDR3 region has 12 residues.